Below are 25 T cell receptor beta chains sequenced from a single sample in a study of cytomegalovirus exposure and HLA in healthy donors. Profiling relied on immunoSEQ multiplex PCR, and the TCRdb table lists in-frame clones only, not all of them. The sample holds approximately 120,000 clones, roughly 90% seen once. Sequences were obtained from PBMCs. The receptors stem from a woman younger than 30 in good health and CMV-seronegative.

The CDR3 spells CASSQDITDTQYF. In nucleotides, the CDR3 is TGTGCCAGCAGCCAAGATATAACAGATACGCAGTATTTT. V is TRBV14 and J is TRBJ2-3; D call uncertain. The CDR3 sequence is 13 residues long. CDR1 is SGHDN, CDR2 FVKESK, per germline. Trimming removed 0 bases from V and 3 bases from J, with 4 bases in between.

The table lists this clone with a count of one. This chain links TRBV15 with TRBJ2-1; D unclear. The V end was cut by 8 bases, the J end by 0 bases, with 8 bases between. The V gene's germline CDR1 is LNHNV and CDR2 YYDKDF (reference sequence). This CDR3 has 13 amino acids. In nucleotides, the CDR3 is TGTGCCACCGCCTTGAGCTCCTACAATGAGCAGTTCTTC. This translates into CATALSSYNEQFF.

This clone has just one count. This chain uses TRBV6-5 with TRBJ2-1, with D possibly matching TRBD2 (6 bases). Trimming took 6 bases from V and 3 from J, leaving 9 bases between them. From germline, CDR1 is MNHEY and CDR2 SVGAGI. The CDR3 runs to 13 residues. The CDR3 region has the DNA TGTGCCAGCAGCGCGGGATACTACAATGAGCAGTTCTTC. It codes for CASSAGYYNEQFF.

The CDR3 spells CAWSRTVNTEAFF. DNA for the CDR3: TGTGCCTGGAGCAGGACAGTGAACACTGAAGCTTTCTTT. This chain connects TRBV30 to TRBJ1-1; D is perhaps TRBD1 (6 bases). Germline CDR1 is GTSNPN and CDR2 is SVGIG (reference sequence). Trimming took off 3 bases at V and 0 bases at J, with 8 bases between the two ends. The CDR3 extends over 13 amino acids.

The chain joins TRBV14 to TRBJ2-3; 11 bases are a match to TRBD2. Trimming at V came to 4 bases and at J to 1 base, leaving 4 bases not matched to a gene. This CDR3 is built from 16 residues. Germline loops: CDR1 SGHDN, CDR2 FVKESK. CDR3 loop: CASSLLAGDGTDTQYF. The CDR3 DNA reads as TGTGCCAGCAGCCTACTAGCGGGAGATGGCACAGATACGCAGTATTTT.

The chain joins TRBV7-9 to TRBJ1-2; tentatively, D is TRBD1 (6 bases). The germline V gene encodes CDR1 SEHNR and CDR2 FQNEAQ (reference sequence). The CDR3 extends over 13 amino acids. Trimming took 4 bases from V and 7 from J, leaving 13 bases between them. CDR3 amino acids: CASSSGAPFGYTF. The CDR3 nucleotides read TGTGCCAGCAGCTCAGGGGCCCCCTTTGGCTACACCTTC.

The CDR3 here is CASSPFGTGVYEQYF. CDR3 coding DNA: TGTGCCAGCAGCCCATTCGGGACAGGGGTATACGAGCAGTACTTC. The chain carries TRBV5-8 and TRBJ2-7; 10 nucleotides line up with TRBD1. Germline assignment: CDR1 SGHTS and CDR2 YDEGEE. CDR3 length: 15 amino acids. Germline trimming cut 4 bases from V and 4 bases from J; bases unmatched to any gene: 8.

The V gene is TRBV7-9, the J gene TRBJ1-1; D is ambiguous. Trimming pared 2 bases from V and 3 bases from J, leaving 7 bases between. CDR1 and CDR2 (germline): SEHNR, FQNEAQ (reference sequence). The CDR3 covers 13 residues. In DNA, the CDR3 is TGTGCCAGCAGCTTAAAACGGGACACTGAAGCTTTCTTT. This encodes CASSLKRDTEAFF.

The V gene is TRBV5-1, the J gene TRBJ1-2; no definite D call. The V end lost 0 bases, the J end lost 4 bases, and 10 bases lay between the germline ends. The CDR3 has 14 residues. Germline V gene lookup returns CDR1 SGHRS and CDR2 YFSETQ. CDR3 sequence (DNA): TGCGCCAGCAGCTTGGAGTCGTTTAGCTATGGCTACACCTTC. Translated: CASSLESFSYGYTF. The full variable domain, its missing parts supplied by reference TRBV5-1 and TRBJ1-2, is KAGVTQTPRYLIKTRGQQVTLSCSPISGHRSVSWYQQTPGQGLQFLFEYFSETQRNKGNFPGRFSGRQFSNSRSEMNVSTLELGDSALYLCASSLESFSYGYTFGSGTRLTVV.

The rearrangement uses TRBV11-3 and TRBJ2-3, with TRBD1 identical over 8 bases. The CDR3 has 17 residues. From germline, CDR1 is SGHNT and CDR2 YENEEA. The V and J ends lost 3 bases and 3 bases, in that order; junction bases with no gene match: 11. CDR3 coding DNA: TGTGCCAGCAGCTTCCGACAGGGGATGAGGTGGACAGATACGCAGTATTTT. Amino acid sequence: CASSFRQGMRWTDTQYF.

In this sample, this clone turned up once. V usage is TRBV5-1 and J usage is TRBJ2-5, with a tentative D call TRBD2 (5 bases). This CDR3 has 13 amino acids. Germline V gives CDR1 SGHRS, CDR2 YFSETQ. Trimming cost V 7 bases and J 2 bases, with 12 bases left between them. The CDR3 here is CASSGLPQETQYF. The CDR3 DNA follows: TGCGCCAGCTCAGGACTCCCGCAAGAGACCCAGTACTTC. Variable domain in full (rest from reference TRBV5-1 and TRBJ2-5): KAGVTQTPRYLIKTRGQQVTLSCSPISGHRSVSWYQQTPGQGLQFLFEYFSETQRNKGNFPGRFSGRQFSNSRSEMNVSTLELGDSALYLCASSGLPQETQYFGPGTRLLVL.

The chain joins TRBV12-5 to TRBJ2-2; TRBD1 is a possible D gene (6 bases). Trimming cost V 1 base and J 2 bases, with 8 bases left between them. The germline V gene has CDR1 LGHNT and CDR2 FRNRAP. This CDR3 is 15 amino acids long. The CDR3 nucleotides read TGTGCTAGTGGTTTGGGACAGGTCAACACCGGGGAGCTGTTTTTT. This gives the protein CASGLGQVNTGELFF.

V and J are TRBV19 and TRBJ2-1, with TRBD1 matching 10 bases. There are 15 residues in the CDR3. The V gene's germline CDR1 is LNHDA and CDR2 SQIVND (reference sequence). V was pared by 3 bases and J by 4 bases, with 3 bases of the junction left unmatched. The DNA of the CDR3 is TGTGCCAGTAGTATGGGGACAGGGGCTTACAATGAGCAGTTCTTC. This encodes CASSMGTGAYNEQFF.

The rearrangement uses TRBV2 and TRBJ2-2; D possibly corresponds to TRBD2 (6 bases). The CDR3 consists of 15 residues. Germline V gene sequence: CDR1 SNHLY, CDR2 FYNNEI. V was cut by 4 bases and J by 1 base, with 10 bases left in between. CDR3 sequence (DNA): TGTGCCAGCAGTGCCGAGACTAGGAACACCGGGGAGCTGTTTTTT. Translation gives CASSAETRNTGELFF.

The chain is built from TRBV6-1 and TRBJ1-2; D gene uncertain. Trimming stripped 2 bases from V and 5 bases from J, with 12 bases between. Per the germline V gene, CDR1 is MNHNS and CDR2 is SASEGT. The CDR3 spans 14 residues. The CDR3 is CASSELSGHYGYTF. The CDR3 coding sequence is TGTGCCAGCAGTGAACTCTCAGGCCATTATGGCTACACCTTC.

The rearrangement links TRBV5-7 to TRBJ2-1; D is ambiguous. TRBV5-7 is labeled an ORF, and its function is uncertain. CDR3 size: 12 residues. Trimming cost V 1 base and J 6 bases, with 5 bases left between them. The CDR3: CASSLYINEQFF. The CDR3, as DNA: TGTGCCAGCAGCTTGTATATCAATGAGCAGTTCTTC.

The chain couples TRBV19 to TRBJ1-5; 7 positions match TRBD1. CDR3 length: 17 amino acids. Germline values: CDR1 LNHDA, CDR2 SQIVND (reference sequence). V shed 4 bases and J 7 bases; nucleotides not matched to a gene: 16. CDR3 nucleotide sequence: TGTGCCAGTAGTAAAGAGTTTTCGACAGGGTTGGGACAGCCCCAGCATTTT. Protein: CASSKEFSTGLGQPQHF.

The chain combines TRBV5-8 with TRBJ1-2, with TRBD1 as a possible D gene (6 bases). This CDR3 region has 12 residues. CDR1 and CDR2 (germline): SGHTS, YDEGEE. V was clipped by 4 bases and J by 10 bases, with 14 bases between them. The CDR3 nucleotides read TGTGCCAGCAGCGGCCACAGGGACTACTACACCTTC. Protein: CASSGHRDYYTF.

The chain's CDR3 is CAWMSAGTPYEQYF. The CDR3 region has the DNA TGTGCCTGGATGTCGGCGGGAACCCCCTACGAGCAGTACTTC. This rearrangement joins TRBV30 to TRBJ2-7; perhaps TRBD2 as D (6 bases). Trimming took 4 bases from V and 2 from J, leaving 15 bases between them. Germline CDR1 reads GTSNPN; CDR2 reads SVGIG (reference sequence). This CDR3 is built from 14 residues.

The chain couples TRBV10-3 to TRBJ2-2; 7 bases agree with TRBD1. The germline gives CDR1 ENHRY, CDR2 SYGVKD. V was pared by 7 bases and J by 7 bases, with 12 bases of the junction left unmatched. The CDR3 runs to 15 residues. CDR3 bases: TGTGCCATCAAGCCTACAGGGGAAGTGAGCGGGGAGCTGTTTTTT. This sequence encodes CAIKPTGEVSGELFF.

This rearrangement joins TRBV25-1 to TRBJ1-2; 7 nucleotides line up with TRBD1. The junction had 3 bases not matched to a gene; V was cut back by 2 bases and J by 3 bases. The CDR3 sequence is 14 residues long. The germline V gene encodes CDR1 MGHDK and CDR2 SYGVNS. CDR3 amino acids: CASSEDGQDYGYTF. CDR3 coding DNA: TGTGCCAGCAGTGAAGATGGACAGGACTATGGCTACACCTTC.

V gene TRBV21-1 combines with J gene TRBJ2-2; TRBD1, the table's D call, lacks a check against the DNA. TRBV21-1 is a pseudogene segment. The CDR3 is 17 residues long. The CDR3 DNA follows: TGTGCCAGCAGCAAAGCTCTCCGACAGGGTGGGACCGGGGAGCTGTTTTTT. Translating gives CASSKALRQGGTGELFF.

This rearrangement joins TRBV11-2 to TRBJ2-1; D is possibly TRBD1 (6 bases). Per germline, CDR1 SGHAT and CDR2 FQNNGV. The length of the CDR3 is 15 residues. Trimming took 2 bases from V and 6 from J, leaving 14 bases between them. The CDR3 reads CASSLFRDKSNEQFF. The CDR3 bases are TGTGCCAGCAGCTTATTCCGGGACAAAAGCAATGAGCAGTTCTTC. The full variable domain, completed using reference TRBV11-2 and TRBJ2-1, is EAGVAQSPRYKIIEKRQSVAFWCNPISGHATLYWYQQILGQGPKLLIQFQNNGVVDDSQLPKDRFSAERLKGVDSTLKIQPAKLEDSAVYLCASSLFRDKSNEQFFGPGTRLTVL.

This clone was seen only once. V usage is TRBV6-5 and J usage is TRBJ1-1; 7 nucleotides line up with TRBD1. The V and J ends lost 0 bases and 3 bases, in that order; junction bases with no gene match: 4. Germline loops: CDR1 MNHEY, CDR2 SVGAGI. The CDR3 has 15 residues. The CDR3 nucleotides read TGTGCCAGCAGTTACTCATATGGGACAGACACTGAAGCTTTCTTT. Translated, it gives CASSYSYGTDTEAFF.

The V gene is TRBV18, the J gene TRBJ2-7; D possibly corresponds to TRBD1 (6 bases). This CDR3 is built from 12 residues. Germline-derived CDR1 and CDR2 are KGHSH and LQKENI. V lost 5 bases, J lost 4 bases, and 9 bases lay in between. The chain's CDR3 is CASSSGQYEQYF. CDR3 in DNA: TGTGCCAGCTCATCAGGACAGTACGAGCAGTACTTC.